The entry that follows covers one TCR beta chain sequence. The sample is drawn from a study of blood T cell repertoires in COVID-19. For the study at large: From T cells, B-cell-depleted T cells, or PBMCs came the material, which was cDNA or gDNA.

Study processing details: The authors estimated nucleated cell counts from reference gene primer amplification. Sequencing used immunoSEQ multiplex PCR; TCRdb keeps in-frame clones, though not all of them. Clone size and the V and J calls come from that table; the DNA yielded D and trimming. The sample yields fewer than 120,000 clones, roughly 79% seen once. Unmatched junction bases numbered 4, after V lost 3 bases and J lost 2 bases. Germline loops: CDR1 KGHSH, CDR2 LQKENI. The CDR3 length is 15 residues. The sequence was collected from a woman of 80 years or more with active or convalescent COVID-19. The chain couples TRBV18 to TRBJ2-1; 7 bases agree with TRBD2. The sequencing input was peripheral blood. CDR3 protein: CASSPFSGTYNEQFF. CDR3 sequence (DNA): TGTGCCAGCTCACCCTTCAGCGGGACCTACAATGAGCAGTTCTTC.